What follows describes a single T cell receptor (beta chain). Its antigen is not identified. The data belong to a study of T cell responses to AZD1222 COVID-19 vaccine. Study-level findings and limits: Only a handful of AZD1222 recipients, more than 5 in all, had baseline seropositivity.

Per germline, CDR1 SGHRS and CDR2 YFSETQ. The ends lost 4 bases at V and 4 bases at J; junction bases unmatched: 11. This CDR3 has 15 amino acids. Method: immunoSEQ multiplex PCR; TCRdb's copy keeps in-frame clones and lacks some. The sample yields 90,000 to 120,000 clones, approximately 89% seen once. This receptor was taken from an adult in good health. The material sequenced was peripheral blood, taken on day 0 of MenACWY control vaccination. This rearrangement joins TRBV5-1 to TRBJ2-7; 7 nucleotides line up with TRBD1. The CDR3 DNA follows: TGCGCCAGCAGCCCCACGACAGGGACCACATACGAGCAGTACTTC. It encodes CASSPTTGTTYEQYF.